This passage covers 18 T cell receptor beta chains from one sample sequenced in a study of human T cells and chemical hapten exposure. One entry per CDR3 protein, called by TCRdb with MiXCR from the RACE reads. This table has over 55,000 distinct CDR3 sequences, more than 7.5% appearing once. Time point indicated: pre-sensitization, week 0. Treatment: therapeutic diphenylcyclopropenone sensitization with weekly scalp DPC. The sequencing used whole blood, collected in connection with sensitization to the hapten diphenylcyclopropenone (DPC). Every receptor here comes from a man aged 35 to 55 with alopecia areata. Some clones in this sample may be carry-over from other donors' samples.

V usage is TRBV28 and J usage is TRBJ2-7; 11 bases are shared with TRBD2. J was trimmed by 7 bases and V by 5 bases; bases with no gene match: 4. Germline V gene lookup returns CDR1 MDHEN and CDR2 SYDVKM. The CDR3 has 13 amino acids. CDR3 residues: CASSPGTSGEQYF. The CDR3 nucleotides are TGTGCCAGCAGTCCGGGGACTAGCGGAGAGCAGTACTTC.

This rearrangement joins TRBV5-1 to TRBJ2-1; no clear D. The CDR3 sequence is 14 residues long. Germline V gives CDR1 SGHRS, CDR2 YFSETQ. Trimming shortened V by 2 bases and J by 4 bases, and 10 bases separated the two germline ends. The CDR3 region has the DNA TGCGCCAGCAGCTTAAGACTTGAGTACAATGAGCAGTTCTTC. Translating gives CASSLRLEYNEQFF.

This clonotype was seen a few times. The CDR3 loop is CASATDSWTEAFF. The CDR3 nucleotides are TGTGCCAGCGCAACGGACAGTTGGACTGAAGCTTTCTTT. This chain uses TRBV6-1 with TRBJ1-1, with D tentatively TRBD1 (6 bases). V lost 8 bases to trimming and J lost 5 bases, with 15 bases between them. Germline V gives CDR1 MNHNS, CDR2 SASEGT. The CDR3 totals 13 residues.

This clonotype was detected only a few times. V usage is TRBV6-6 and J usage is TRBJ2-5; tentative D call: TRBD1 (6 bases). CDR1 is MNHNY, CDR2 SVGAGI, per germline (reference sequence). Between the trimmed V and J ends, which lost 6 bases and 1 base, there was a span of 12 bases. This CDR3 comprises 14 residues. CDR3 region: CASRPGALQETQYF. Here the CDR3 DNA reads TGTGCCAGCAGACCAGGGGCCCTCCAAGAGACCCAGTACTTC.

V and J are TRBV2 and TRBJ2-7, with 9 nucleotides matching TRBD1. Germline trimming cut 6 bases from V and 1 base from J; bases unmatched to any gene: 7. Germline CDR1 SNHLY, CDR2 FYNNEI. This CDR3 is 15 amino acids long. The CDR3 is CASREPGQGSYEQYF. Here the CDR3 DNA reads TGTGCCAGCAGAGAGCCGGGACAGGGTTCCTACGAGCAGTACTTC.

This chain links TRBV7-9 with TRBJ2-3, with TRBD1 matching 9 bases. Germline CDR1 SEHNR, CDR2 FQNEAQ (reference sequence). The CDR3 has 15 amino acids. The V segment lost 5 bases and the J segment 4 bases; nucleotides outside the gene matches: 7. In DNA, the CDR3 is TGTGCCAGCAGCCAGACAGGGGGAGTAGCAGATACGCAGTATTTT. It codes for CASSQTGGVADTQYF.

V gene TRBV24-1 combines with J gene TRBJ1-5; 8 bases are a match to TRBD1. The germline CDR1 and CDR2 sequences are KGHDR and SFDVKD. The CDR3 sequence is 13 residues long. The V segment lost 9 bases and the J segment 7 bases; nucleotides outside the gene matches: 7. CDR3 region: CATGGQGGQPQHF. In DNA, the CDR3 is TGTGCCACCGGTGGACAGGGAGGACAGCCCCAGCATTTT.

By sample share, this clonotype is medium-sized. The rearrangement uses TRBV11-2 and TRBJ2-1, with a possible D match to TRBD1 (6 bases). The CDR3 runs 14 residues. V lost 0 bases, J lost 6 bases, and 9 bases lay in between. Germline CDR1 and CDR2: SGHAT and FQNNGV. The CDR3 spells CASSLELGANEQFF. CDR3 nucleotide sequence: TGTGCCAGCAGCTTAGAATTGGGGGCCAATGAGCAGTTCTTC.

This clonotype was counted at least ten times. The chain links TRBV27 to TRBJ2-7; 7 positions agree with TRBD1. V gave up 4 bases and J gave up 0 bases; unmatched junction bases: 21. The CDR3 totals 20 residues. CDR1 is MNHEY and CDR2 is SMNVEV in the germline V gene (reference sequence). This chain's CDR3 is CASSSTPKGAVSGSSYEQYF. The CDR3 DNA is TGTGCCAGCAGTTCCACCCCGAAGGGGGCGGTCAGCGGAAGCTCCTACGAGCAGTACTTC.

This clonotype was picked up many times. The chain links TRBV10-1 to TRBJ2-3, with a weak D call TRBD2 (5 bases). Germline V gene sequence: CDR1 WNHNN, CDR2 SYGVQD (reference sequence). Trimming left V 3 bases short and J 3 bases short, with 13 bases between. This CDR3 comprises 15 residues. The CDR3 DNA is TGCGCCAGCAGTGACAACGGGATTGGAACAGATACGCAGTATTTT. Encoded protein: CASSDNGIGTDTQYF.

This rearrangement joins TRBV6-5 to TRBJ2-2, with TRBD2 matching over 7 bases. CDR3 size: 12 residues. The V gene end was trimmed by 8 bases and the J gene end by 5 bases; junction bases not matched to a gene: 2. Germline CDR1 is MNHEY and CDR2 is SVGAGI. The CDR3 loop reads CASRGETGELFF. CDR3 coding DNA: TGTGCCAGCCGGGGGGAGACCGGGGAGCTGTTTTTT.

The chain couples TRBV15 to TRBJ1-4; D not certain. The V and J ends lost 1 base and 9 bases respectively, with 9 bases between them. Germline V CDR1 and CDR2: LNHNV, YYDKDF (reference sequence). The CDR3 totals 13 residues. The CDR3 loop is CATSRVPSQKLFF. The CDR3, as DNA: TGTGCCACCAGCAGAGTCCCAAGCCAAAAACTGTTTTTT.

This clonotype was seen repeatedly, ten times or more. The rearrangement links TRBV20-1 to TRBJ1-6; no reliable D call. Per germline, CDR1 DFQATT and CDR2 SNEGSKA (reference sequence). This CDR3 has 15 residues. Trimming cost V 3 bases and J 0 bases, with 9 bases left between them. In DNA form, the CDR3 reads TGCAGTGCTAGGGGCGGAAGCTCCTATAATTCACCCCTCCACTTT. As protein: CSARGGSSYNSPLHF.

The sample holds many counts of this clonotype. The chain carries TRBV7-3 and TRBJ2-2; D is possibly TRBD1 or TRBD2 (7 bases each). Trimming pared 5 bases from V and 6 bases from J, leaving 22 bases between. Germline V gene data show CDR1 as SGHTA and CDR2 as FQGTGA. There are 17 residues in the CDR3. The CDR3 nucleotides read TGTGCCAGCAGCAGAGGGGGCTCGCGGGAGAAGGCCGGGGAGCTGTTTTTT. Translating it yields CASSRGGSREKAGELFF.

The table lists this clonotype with many counts. The J gene is TRBJ2-7, the V gene TRBV4-1, with TRBD2 identical over 9 bases. Germline CDR1 reads MGHRA; CDR2 reads YSYEKL. The V and J ends lost 3 bases and 3 bases, in that order; junction bases with no gene match: 15. This CDR3 has 18 amino acids. The CDR3 DNA reads TGCGCCAGCAGCCACGGAGCCCATTTACTAGCGGGTAGCTACGAGCAGTACTTC. It translates to CASSHGAHLLAGSYEQYF.

The rearrangement uses TRBV28 and TRBJ2-5, with no clear D. CDR3 size: 13 residues. Germline V gene lookup returns CDR1 MDHEN and CDR2 SYDVKM. The V end lost 8 bases, the J end lost 4 bases, and 14 bases lay between the germline ends. The CDR3 here is CASRPSYGETQYF. The CDR3 DNA reads as TGTGCCAGCCGTCCTTCGTACGGAGAGACCCAGTACTTC.

This clonotype was counted ten times or more. J is TRBJ2-5 and V is TRBV7-3; 7 positions match TRBD2. This CDR3 region has 13 residues. Germline trimming cut 3 bases from V and 9 bases from J; bases unmatched to any gene: 7. Germline CDR1 is SGHTA and CDR2 is FQGTGA. DNA of the CDR3: TGTGCCAGCAGCTTGCGGGAGAAAGGGTCCCAGTACTTC. Translated: CASSLREKGSQYF.

This clonotype has more than one count but fewer than ten. The chain carries TRBV12-3 or TRBV12-4 and TRBJ1-5; 9 bases line up with TRBD1. Germline trimming cut 3 bases from V and 3 bases from J; bases unmatched to any gene: 9. The CDR3 spans 17 residues. For the CDR3, the DNA is TGTGCCAGCAGTTTCTTGACAGGGGGGGTACTCAATCAGCCCCAGCATTTT. This encodes CASSFLTGGVLNQPQHF.